This T cell receptor beta chain was sequenced during a study of beta chain features in type 1 diabetes. Overall study findings and caveats: Unsettled here was the matter of whether HLA type influences TCRB rearrangement. Shortening of TCRB CDR3s, moderate but significant, appeared in all four CD4+ subsets of Type 1 diabetes patients.

The whole isolated RNA underwent reverse transcription, so sequencing captured expressed TCRB transcripts. The method was immunoSEQ multiplex PCR; TCRdb's version includes in-frame clones alone and lacks a portion of them. This sample has 250,000 to 300,000 clones, with roughly an eighth found just once. It was via CD45RO/CCR7/CD25/CD127/CD95/CD27 that CD4+ naive, central memory, regulatory and stem cell-like memory cells were sorted. In the case of this clone: Its cognate antigen is unknown.

The receptor was isolated from a man aged 30 to 39 with type 1 diabetes. Sequencing used naive CD4+ T cells from blood.

Here the CDR3 reads CASSPPGSGRINEQFF. The CDR3 DNA reads as TGTGCCAGCAGTCCACCCGGGAGCGGGAGGATCAATGAGCAGTTCTTC. The gene calls are TRBV28 and TRBJ2-1; 9 bases map to TRBD2. V lost 5 bases, J lost 6 bases, and 11 bases stayed unmatched. The CDR3 loop spans 16 amino acids. The germline gives CDR1 MDHEN, CDR2 SYDVKM.